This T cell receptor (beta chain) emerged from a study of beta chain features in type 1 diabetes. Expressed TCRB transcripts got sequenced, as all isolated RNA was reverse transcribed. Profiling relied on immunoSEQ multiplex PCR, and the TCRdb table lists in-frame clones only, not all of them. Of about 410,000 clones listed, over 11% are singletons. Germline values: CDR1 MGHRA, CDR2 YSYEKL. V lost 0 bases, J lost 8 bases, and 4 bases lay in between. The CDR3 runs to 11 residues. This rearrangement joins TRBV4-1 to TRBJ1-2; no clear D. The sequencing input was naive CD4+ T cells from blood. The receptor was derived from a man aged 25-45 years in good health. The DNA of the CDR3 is TGCGCCAGCAGCCAAGAAGGCGGCTACACCTTC. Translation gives CASSQEGGYTF.